The present entry profiles one T cell receptor (beta chain) with its context. This sample was included in a study of T cells in tuberculosis. Assay: immunoSEQ multiplex PCR; the TCRdb copy retains only in-frame clones and omits some. The table records around 43,000 clones, about 95% of them present only once. CDR1 and CDR2 from the germline V gene are MGHDK and SYGVNS. V dropped 3 bases and J dropped 8 bases, with 10 bases sitting between them. This CDR3 comprises 12 residues. Each clinical donor contributed on average approximately 100,000 T cells from unsorted cryopreserved PBMC. This clonotype originated in a donor between 5 and 29 years old with latent tuberculosis or without tuberculosis infection. Sequences were obtained from PBMCs. This rearrangement joins TRBV25-1 to TRBJ1-1; no clear D. The CDR3 DNA is TGTGCCAGCAGTGATACGAGCGGAGAAGCTTTCTTT. The encoded protein is CASSDTSGEAFF.